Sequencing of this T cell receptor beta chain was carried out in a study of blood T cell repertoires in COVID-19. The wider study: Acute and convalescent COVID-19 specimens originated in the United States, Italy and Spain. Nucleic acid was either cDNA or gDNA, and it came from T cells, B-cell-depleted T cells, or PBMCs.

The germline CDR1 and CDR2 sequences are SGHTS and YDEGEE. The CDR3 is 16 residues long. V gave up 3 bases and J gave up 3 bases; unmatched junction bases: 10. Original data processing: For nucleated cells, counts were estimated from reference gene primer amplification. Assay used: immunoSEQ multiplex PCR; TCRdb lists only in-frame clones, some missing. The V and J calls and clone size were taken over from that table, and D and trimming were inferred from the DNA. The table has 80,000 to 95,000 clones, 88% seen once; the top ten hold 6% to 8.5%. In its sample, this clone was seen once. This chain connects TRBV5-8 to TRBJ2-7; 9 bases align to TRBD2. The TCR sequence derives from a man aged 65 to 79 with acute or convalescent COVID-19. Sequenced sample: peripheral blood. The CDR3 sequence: CASSSRRTSENYEQYF. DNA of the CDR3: TGTGCCAGCAGCTCCCGCAGGACTAGCGAAAACTACGAGCAGTACTTC. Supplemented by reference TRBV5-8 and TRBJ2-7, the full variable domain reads EAGVTQSPTHLIKTRGQQATLRCSPISGHTSVYWYQQALGLGLQFLLWYDEGEERNRGNFPPRFSGRQFPNYSSELNVNALELEDSALYLCASSSRRTSENYEQYFGPGTRLTVT.